What follows are 32 T cell receptor beta chains derived from one specimen sequenced in a study of CD8 T cells in Susac syndrome. Roughly 0.45 to 1 ug RNA was reverse transcribed with random hexamers. TCRdb used MiXCR to reprocess the immunoSEQ multiplex PCR reads, holding one entry per CDR3 protein. The table has approximately 210,000 distinct CDR3 sequences, over 90% seen once. Sequenced material: CD4+ T cells from PBMCs. These receptors came from a human donor with Susac syndrome.

In this sample, this clonotype turned up a few times. This chain links TRBV5-1 with TRBJ2-3; 7 positions agree with TRBD2. This CDR3 has 16 amino acids. V gave up 1 base and J gave up 3 bases; unmatched junction bases: 8. Germline V gene sequence: CDR1 SGHRS, CDR2 YFSETQ. The CDR3 loop reads CASSLQASGDTDTQYF. The CDR3 DNA is TGCGCCAGCAGCTTGCAGGCTAGCGGAGATACAGATACGCAGTATTTT.

This chain uses TRBV19 with TRBJ2-5; TRBD2 matches 8 bases. The trim removed 4 bases at V and 4 bases at J, leaving 5 bases unmatched. From germline, CDR1 is LNHDA and CDR2 SQIVND (reference sequence). The CDR3 loop spans 14 amino acids. The CDR3 sequence: CASSTSTSGETQYF. The CDR3 coding sequence is TGTGCCAGTAGTACGAGCACTAGCGGAGAGACCCAGTACTTC. Full variable domain (missing parts from reference TRBV19 and TRBJ2-5): DGGITQSPKYLFRKEGQNVTLSCEQNLNHDAMYWYRQDPGQGLRLIYYSQIVNDFQKGDIAEGYSVSREKKESFPLTVTSAQKNPTAFYLCASSTSTSGETQYFGPGTRLLVL.

The gene calls are TRBV6-5 and TRBJ2-1; D might be TRBD1 (6 bases). Trimming took off 2 bases at V and 4 bases at J, with 21 bases between the two ends. This CDR3 spans 18 amino acids. CDR1 MNHEY and CDR2 SVGAGI come from the germline V gene. CDR3 bases: TGTGCCAGCAGTTACGATGGGGGCCGCCACTCCGCTTACAATGAGCAGTTCTTC. Residues: CASSYDGGRHSAYNEQFF.

The chain links TRBV30 to TRBJ1-2; D gene uncertain. V lost 2 bases and J lost 2, with 6 bases in between. The CDR3 totals 12 residues. The germline V gene has CDR1 GTSNPN and CDR2 SVGIG (reference sequence). As DNA, the CDR3 is TGTGCCTGGAGTCCGGGCAACTATGGCTACACCTTC. It encodes CAWSPGNYGYTF.

The V gene is TRBV11-2, the J gene TRBJ1-3; D uncertain. Germline CDR1 is SGHAT and CDR2 is FQNNGV. Trimming took 6 bases from V and 3 from J, leaving 12 bases between them. The CDR3 is made up of 14 amino acids. The chain's CDR3 is CASRSPRFGNTIYF. Written as DNA, the CDR3 is TGTGCCAGCAGATCCCCACGGTTTGGAAACACCATATATTTT. Full variable domain (remainder filled in from reference TRBV11-2 and TRBJ1-3): EAGVAQSPRYKIIEKRQSVAFWCNPISGHATLYWYQQILGQGPKLLIQFQNNGVVDDSQLPKDRFSAERLKGVDSTLKIQPAKLEDSAVYLCASRSPRFGNTIYFGEGSWLTVV.

This clonotype was counted once. The V and J genes are TRBV30 and TRBJ2-3; 15 bases are a match to TRBD2. Germline V gene lookup returns CDR1 GTSNPN and CDR2 SVGIG (reference sequence). The CDR3 is 17 residues long. The trim removed 2 bases at V and 7 bases at J, leaving 10 bases unmatched. CDR3: CAWSPGLGTSGGYTQYF. The CDR3 DNA sequence: TGTGCCTGGAGTCCTGGGCTCGGGACTAGCGGGGGGTATACGCAGTATTTT.

The rearrangement joins TRBV4-3 to TRBJ1-6; TRBD1 is a possible D gene (5 bases). The CDR3 spans 17 residues. V gave up 0 bases and J gave up 5 bases, with 14 bases separating them. The V gene's germline CDR1 is LGHNA and CDR2 YSLEER. CDR3 loop: CASSQEIFGRDNSPLHF. The CDR3 nucleotides read TGCGCCAGCAGCCAAGAGATTTTTGGCAGGGATAATTCACCCCTCCACTTT.

The J gene is TRBJ1-5, the V gene TRBV18; D not resolved. Trimming pared 1 base from V and 1 base from J, leaving 14 bases between. This CDR3 region has 17 residues. CDR1 and CDR2 (germline): KGHSH, LQKENI. This CDR3 reads CASSPRALAESNQPQHF. The CDR3 nucleotides are TGTGCCAGCTCACCACGGGCCCTAGCGGAGAGCAATCAGCCCCAGCATTTT.

V usage is TRBV9 and J usage is TRBJ2-5; D remains ambiguous. Trimming took off 3 bases at V and 5 bases at J, with 11 bases between the two ends. The CDR3 runs to 13 residues. Germline lookup yields CDR1 SGDLS and CDR2 YYNGEE. In DNA, the CDR3 is TGTGCCAGCAGCGCCGGGTCCCGGGAGACCCAGTACTTC. Protein: CASSAGSRETQYF.

The CDR3 DNA reads as TGTGCCAGCAGTGACAGGCTAGGGGTCCGCTACACTGAAGCTTTCTTT. Protein product: CASSDRLGVRYTEAFF. This rearrangement joins TRBV6-1 to TRBJ1-1; D may be TRBD1 (5 bases). Trimming removed 3 bases at V and 3 bases at J, with 17 bases between. The CDR3 covers 16 residues. The germline CDR1 and CDR2 sequences are MNHNS and SASEGT.

This chain joins TRBV2 and TRBJ2-1, with D possibly TRBD1 on 6 matching bases. Trimming cost V 6 bases and J 9 bases, with 21 bases left between them. CDR1 SNHLY and CDR2 FYNNEI come from the germline V gene. The CDR3 totals 15 residues. The CDR3 loop is CASSLFKGQNSEQFF. For the CDR3, the DNA is TGTGCCAGCAGCCTGTTTAAGGGACAAAATTCTGAGCAGTTCTTC. The whole variable domain, filled in from reference TRBV2 and TRBJ2-1, reads EPEVTQTPSHQVTQMGQEVILRCVPISNHLYFYWYRQILGQKVEFLVSFYNNEISEKSEIFDDQFSVERPDGSNFTLKIRSTKLEDSAMYFCASSLFKGQNSEQFFGPGTRLTVL.

This clonotype was seen once. The chain links TRBV6-2 or TRBV6-3 to TRBJ1-5; the D gene is possibly TRBD1 (5 bases). Germline values: CDR1 MNHEY, CDR2 SVGEGT. This CDR3 comprises 14 residues. Trimming pared 2 bases from V and 7 bases from J, leaving 12 bases between. This CDR3 reads CASSYQAGSQPQHF. In nucleotides, the CDR3 is TGTGCCAGCAGTTACCAGGCAGGGTCGCAGCCCCAGCATTTT.

The V gene is TRBV29-1, the J gene TRBJ1-2; TRBD1 matches at 9 bases. Trimming cost V 3 bases and J 4 bases; bases outside gene matches: 3. The CDR3 runs to 13 residues. Germline loops: CDR1 SQVTM, CDR2 ANQGSEA. The CDR3 loop is CSVEATGGYGYTF. The CDR3 DNA is TGCAGCGTTGAGGCGACAGGGGGCTATGGCTACACCTTC.

The chain uses TRBV6-5 and TRBJ2-1, with 12 bases aligning to TRBD2. The CDR3 spans 15 residues. The V gene end was trimmed by 6 bases and the J gene end by 15 bases; junction bases not matched to a gene: 15. Germline loops: CDR1 MNHEY, CDR2 SVGAGI. The CDR3 bases are TGTGCCAGCAGGCTATGGCTAGCGGGGGGGCTCGGCCGGTTCTTC. Protein sequence: CASRLWLAGGLGRFF.

The chain uses TRBV4-3 and TRBJ1-2, with no clear D. The CDR3 extends over 15 amino acids. Between the trimmed V and J ends, which lost 0 bases and 2 bases, there was a span of 10 bases. Per the germline V gene, CDR1 is LGHNA and CDR2 is YSLEER. The CDR3 nucleotides are TGCGCCAGCAGCCAAGAGAGGGAACGAAACTATGGCTACACCTTC. This translates into CASSQERERNYGYTF.

This chain joins TRBV7-2 and TRBJ2-5, with 11 bases matching TRBD1. The germline V gene has CDR1 SGHTA and CDR2 FQGNSA. The CDR3 has 16 amino acids. Trimming cost V 1 base and J 5 bases; bases outside gene matches: 6. CDR3 sequence: CASSLGTGGAWETQYF. The DNA of the CDR3 is TGTGCCAGCAGCTTAGGGACAGGGGGCGCTTGGGAGACCCAGTACTTC.

The CDR3 is CASSSVDQPQHF. The CDR3 DNA follows: TGTGCCAGCAGCTCTGTTGATCAGCCCCAGCATTTT. This chain uses TRBV7-9 with TRBJ1-5, with D uncertain. V lost 4 bases to trimming and J lost 5 bases, with 6 bases between them. This CDR3 spans 12 amino acids. The V gene's germline CDR1 is SEHNR and CDR2 FQNEAQ (reference sequence).

V is TRBV30 and J is TRBJ2-5, with 9 bases that match TRBD2. The germline CDR1 and CDR2 sequences are GTSNPN and SVGIG (reference sequence). V shed 0 bases, J shed 4 bases, and the junction held 9 bases outside the gene matches. The CDR3 covers 16 residues. For the CDR3, the DNA is TGTGCCTGGAGTGTACCCAGTAGCGGGGGAGGAGAGACCCAGTACTTC. Translating it yields CAWSVPSSGGGETQYF.

The gene calls are TRBV7-8 and TRBJ2-7, with 8 bases aligning to TRBD1. J gave up 3 bases and V 2 bases, and 9 bases lay outside the gene matches. CDR3 length: 16 residues. The V gene's germline CDR1 is SGHVS and CDR2 FQNEAQ. The CDR3 DNA reads TGTGCCAGCAGCTTAAGGGTTGGGACAGGCCTCTACGAGCAGTACTTC. Its translation is CASSLRVGTGLYEQYF. The variable domain in full, with the rest retrieved from reference TRBV7-8 and TRBJ2-7, is GAGVSQSPRYKVAKRGQDVALRCDPISGHVSLFWYQQALGQGPEFLTYFQNEAQLDKSGLPSDRFFAERPEGSVSTLKIQRTQQEDSAVYLCASSLRVGTGLYEQYFGPGTRLTVT.

The chain carries TRBV29-1 and TRBJ1-3; perhaps TRBD1 as D (5 bases). CDR1 is SQVTM and CDR2 is ANQGSEA in the germline V gene. Trimming pared 5 bases from V and 1 base from J, leaving 12 bases between. The CDR3 is 14 amino acids. The CDR3 DNA follows: TGCAGCGTTACAAAGGGGTGGTCTGGAAACACCATATATTTT. This codes for CSVTKGWSGNTIYF.

The rearrangement joins TRBV19 to TRBJ1-1, with D unresolved. The CDR3 sequence is 14 residues long. From germline, CDR1 is LNHDA and CDR2 SQIVND (reference sequence). With 5 bases removed from V and 6 bases from J, the gap between germline ends came to 16 bases. CDR3 nucleotides: TGTGCCAGTAGTGCGGCCGCGGACGGCTCTGAAGCTTTCTTT. Translating it yields CASSAAADGSEAFF.

This sequence joins TRBV5-5 and TRBJ1-2; tentatively, D is TRBD1 (6 bases). CDR1 is SGHKS, CDR2 YYEKEE, per germline (reference sequence). The CDR3 contains 16 residues. V lost 1 base and J 1 base, leaving 14 bases between the germline ends. CDR3 in DNA: TGTGCCAGCAGCTTGACGGGGGGCGCGGGTAACTATGGCTACACCTTC. It is translated as CASSLTGGAGNYGYTF.

V usage is TRBV2 and J usage is TRBJ1-1; weak D call: TRBD1 (5 bases). The V gene lost 6 bases and the J gene lost 9 bases, with 17 bases spanning the gap. This CDR3 has 13 residues. Germline V gives CDR1 SNHLY, CDR2 FYNNEI. CDR3 DNA: TGTGCCAGCAGGGGGGGAGAGGGAGAGAAAGCTTTCTTT. Its translation: CASRGGEGEKAFF. The full variable domain, completed using reference TRBV2 and TRBJ1-1, is EPEVTQTPSHQVTQMGQEVILRCVPISNHLYFYWYRQILGQKVEFLVSFYNNEISEKSEIFDDQFSVERPDGSNFTLKIRSTKLEDSAMYFCASRGGEGEKAFFGQGTRLTVV.

V gene TRBV27 combines with J gene TRBJ1-1; D may be TRBD1 (6 bases). CDR3 length: 13 residues. Trimming pared 6 bases from V and 6 bases from J, leaving 14 bases between. Germline loops: CDR1 MNHEY, CDR2 SMNVEV (reference sequence). The CDR3 region is CASRGGGTPEAFF. CDR3 in DNA: TGTGCCAGCAGGGGAGGGGGTACCCCTGAAGCTTTCTTT.

The chain is built from TRBV4-2 and TRBJ1-6; D ambiguous. Trimming pared 0 bases from V and 5 bases from J, leaving 14 bases between. There are 17 residues in the CDR3. Germline V CDR1 and CDR2: LGHNA, YNFKEQ. In DNA form, the CDR3 reads TGTGCCAGCAGCCAAGAGAGTTTTATCTTGGATAATTCACCCCTCCACTTT. Residues: CASSQESFILDNSPLHF.

The chain joins TRBV2 to TRBJ1-2, with TRBD1 as a possible D gene (5 bases). Trimming took 6 bases from V and 10 from J, leaving 21 bases between them. This CDR3 is 14 amino acids long. Germline lookup yields CDR1 SNHLY and CDR2 FYNNEI. The CDR3 DNA is TGTGCCAGCAGGCGTACGGGGGTGGGGAATCCCTACACCTTC. This sequence encodes CASRRTGVGNPYTF.

J is TRBJ2-7 and V is TRBV18; 7 bases are shared with TRBD1. V trimming: 0 bases; J trimming: 2 bases; junction bases outside the gene matches: 4. The germline gives CDR1 KGHSH, CDR2 LQKENI. CDR3 size: 15 residues. The CDR3 DNA reads as TGTGCCAGCTCACCACCGGCCCAGGGGGCCTACGAGCAGTACTTC. Its translation: CASSPPAQGAYEQYF.

This chain joins TRBV3-1 and TRBJ2-7, with D possibly matching TRBD2 (5 bases). The CDR3 spans 14 residues. Trimming left V 1 base short and J 2 bases short, with 9 bases between. Germline values: CDR1 LGHDT, CDR2 YNNKEL (reference sequence). CDR3 nucleotides: TGTGCCAGCAGCCAAGGAGGGCCTACCTACGAGCAGTACTTC. It translates to CASSQGGPTYEQYF.

The chain joins TRBV30 to TRBJ2-7; TRBD1 is a possible D gene (5 bases). V was pared by 0 bases and J by 3 bases, with 9 bases between. This CDR3 comprises 13 residues. Germline lookup yields CDR1 GTSNPN and CDR2 SVGIG (reference sequence). The CDR3 coding sequence is TGTGCCTGGAGTGTCGGCCAGGGCTACGAGCAGTACTTC. Translation gives CAWSVGQGYEQYF.

V is TRBV14 and J is TRBJ2-5; D is unclear. CDR1 and CDR2 (germline): SGHDN, FVKESK. The CDR3 extends over 18 amino acids. Trimming left V 3 bases short and J 5 bases short, with 25 bases between. Here the CDR3 DNA reads TGTGCCAGCAGCCACCGCACACCCGGCGTCCTTCCGGAGGAGACCCAGTACTTC. Translated, it gives CASSHRTPGVLPEETQYF.

This chain joins TRBV6-2 or TRBV6-3 and TRBJ2-5; D unclear. V lost 4 bases and J 5 bases, leaving 11 bases between the germline ends. Germline-derived CDR1 and CDR2 are MNHEY and SVGEGT. The CDR3 has 13 amino acids. The CDR3 region has the DNA TGTGCCAGCAGTTCTCGCCACGTGGAGACCCAGTACTTC. Its translation: CASSSRHVETQYF.

The V and J genes are TRBV20-1 and TRBJ2-7; 7 positions match TRBD1. Per germline, CDR1 DFQATT and CDR2 SNEGSKA (reference sequence). V lost 5 bases and J lost 1; bases outside the gene matches: 8. The CDR3 is 14 amino acids. The CDR3 nucleotides are TGCAGTGCTCCCCCCGGGACAGAGTCCTACGAGCAGTACTTC. Translating it yields CSAPPGTESYEQYF.